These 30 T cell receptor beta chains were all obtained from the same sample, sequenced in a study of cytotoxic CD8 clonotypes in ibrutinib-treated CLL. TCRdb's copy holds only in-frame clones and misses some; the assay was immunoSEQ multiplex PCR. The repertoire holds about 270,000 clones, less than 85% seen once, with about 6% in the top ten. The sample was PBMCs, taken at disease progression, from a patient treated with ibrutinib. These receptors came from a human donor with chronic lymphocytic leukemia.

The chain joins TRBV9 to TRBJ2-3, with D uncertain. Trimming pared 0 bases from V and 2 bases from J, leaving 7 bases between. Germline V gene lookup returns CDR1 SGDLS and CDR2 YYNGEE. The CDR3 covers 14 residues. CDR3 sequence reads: CASSVDENTDTQYF. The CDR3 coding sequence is TGTGCCAGCAGCGTAGACGAGAACACAGATACGCAGTATTTT.

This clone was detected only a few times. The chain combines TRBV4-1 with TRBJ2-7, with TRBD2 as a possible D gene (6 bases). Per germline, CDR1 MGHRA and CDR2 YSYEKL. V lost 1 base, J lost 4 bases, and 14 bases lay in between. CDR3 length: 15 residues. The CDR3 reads CASSQVGRGRYEQYF. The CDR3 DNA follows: TGCGCCAGCAGCCAAGTCGGACGGGGGAGGTACGAGCAGTACTTC.

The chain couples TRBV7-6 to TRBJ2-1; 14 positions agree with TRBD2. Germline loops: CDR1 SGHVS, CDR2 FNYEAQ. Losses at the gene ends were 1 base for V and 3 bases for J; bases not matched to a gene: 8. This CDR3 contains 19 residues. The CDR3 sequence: CASSLDPPGLAGDYNEQFF. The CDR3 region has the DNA TGTGCCAGCAGCTTAGACCCGCCGGGACTAGCGGGGGACTACAATGAGCAGTTCTTC.

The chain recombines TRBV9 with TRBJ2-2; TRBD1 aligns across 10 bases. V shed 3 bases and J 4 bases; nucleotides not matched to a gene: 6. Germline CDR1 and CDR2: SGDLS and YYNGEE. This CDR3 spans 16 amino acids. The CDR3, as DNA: TGTGCCAGCAGCGAGAGACAGGGGGCGAGCACCGGGGAGCTGTTTTTT. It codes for CASSERQGASTGELFF.

CDR3: CASSVAERGGTEAFF. The CDR3 DNA follows: TGTGCCAGCAGCGTAGCTGAGAGGGGAGGGACTGAAGCTTTCTTT. The V call is TRBV9, the J call TRBJ1-1; D possibly corresponds to TRBD1 (5 bases). The CDR3 sequence is 15 residues long. Germline values: CDR1 SGDLS, CDR2 YYNGEE. V lost 0 bases and J lost 5, with 14 bases in between. Variable domain in full (rest from reference TRBV9 and TRBJ1-1): DSGVTQTPKHLITATGQRVTLRCSPRSGDLSVYWYQQSLDQGLQFLIQYYNGEERAKGNILERFSAQQFPDLHSELNLSSLELGDSALYFCASSVAERGGTEAFFGQGTRLTVV.

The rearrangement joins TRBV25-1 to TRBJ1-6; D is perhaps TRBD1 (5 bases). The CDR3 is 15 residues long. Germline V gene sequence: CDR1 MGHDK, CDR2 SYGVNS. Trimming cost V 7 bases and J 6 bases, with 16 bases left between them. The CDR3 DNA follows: TGTGCCAGCATGGCCCTCGGGGGGGTTAATTCACCCCTCCACTTT. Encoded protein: CASMALGGVNSPLHF.

As DNA, the CDR3 is TGTGCCAGCAGCTTGGGGCAGGCTCATTATGGCTACACCTTC. It yields the protein CASSLGQAHYGYTF. The chain has TRBV5-6 and TRBJ1-2; no definite D call. This CDR3 has 14 amino acids. CDR1 is SGHDT and CDR2 is YYEEEE in the germline V gene. V dropped 0 bases and J dropped 5 bases, with 11 bases sitting between them.

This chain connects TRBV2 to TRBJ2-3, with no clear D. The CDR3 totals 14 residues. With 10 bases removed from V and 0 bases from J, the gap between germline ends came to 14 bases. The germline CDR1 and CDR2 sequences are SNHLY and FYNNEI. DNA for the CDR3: TGTGCCACCCCGAGAAGTGGTAGCACAGATACGCAGTATTTT. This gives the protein CATPRSGSTDTQYF.

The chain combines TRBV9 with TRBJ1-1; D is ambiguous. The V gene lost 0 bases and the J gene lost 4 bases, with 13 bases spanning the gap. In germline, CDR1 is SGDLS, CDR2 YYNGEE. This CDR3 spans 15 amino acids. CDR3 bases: TGTGCCAGCAGCGTAGTTGGTGGCGGTATCACTGAAGCTTTCTTT. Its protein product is CASSVVGGGITEAFF.

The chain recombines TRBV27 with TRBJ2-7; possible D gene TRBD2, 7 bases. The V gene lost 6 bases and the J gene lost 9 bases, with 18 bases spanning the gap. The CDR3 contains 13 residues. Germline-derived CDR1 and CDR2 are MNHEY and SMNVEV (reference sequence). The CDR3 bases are TGTGCCAGCAGGCCGGGGGGCGCGGTACCGCAGTACTTC. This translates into CASRPGGAVPQYF.

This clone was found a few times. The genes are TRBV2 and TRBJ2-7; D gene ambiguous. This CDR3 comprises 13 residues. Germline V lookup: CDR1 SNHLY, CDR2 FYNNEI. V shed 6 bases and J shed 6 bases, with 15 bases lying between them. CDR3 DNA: TGTGCCAGCAGCTATGGACCTGTATCCGAGCAGTACTTC. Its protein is CASSYGPVSEQYF.

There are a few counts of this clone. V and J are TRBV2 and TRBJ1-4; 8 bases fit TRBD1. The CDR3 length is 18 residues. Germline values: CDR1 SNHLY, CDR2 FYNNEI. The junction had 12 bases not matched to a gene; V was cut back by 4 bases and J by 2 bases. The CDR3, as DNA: TGTGCCAGCAGTGGTTATGTAGCAGGGGGCGGGACTAATGAAAAACTGTTTTTT. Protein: CASSGYVAGGGTNEKLFF.

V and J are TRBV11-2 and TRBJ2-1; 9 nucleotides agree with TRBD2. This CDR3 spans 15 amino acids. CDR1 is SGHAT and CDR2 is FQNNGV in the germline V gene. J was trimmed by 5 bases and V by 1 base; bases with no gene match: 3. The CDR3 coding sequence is TGTGCCAGCAGCTTAGGACTAGCGGCAAACAATGAGCAGTTCTTC. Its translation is CASSLGLAANNEQFF.

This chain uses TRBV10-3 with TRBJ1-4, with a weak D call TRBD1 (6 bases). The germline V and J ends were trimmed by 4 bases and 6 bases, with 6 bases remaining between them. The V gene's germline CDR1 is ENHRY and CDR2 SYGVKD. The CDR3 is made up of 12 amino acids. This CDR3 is CAISGTDEKLFF. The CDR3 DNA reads TGTGCCATCAGTGGGACAGATGAAAAACTGTTTTTT.

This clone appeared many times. The CDR3 here is CASSLWGGSTREQYF. The CDR3 region has the DNA TGTGCCAGCAGTTTATGGGGCGGGAGCACTAGGGAGCAGTACTTC. The chain joins TRBV28 to TRBJ2-7, with 7 positions matching TRBD2. The CDR3 loop spans 15 amino acids. CDR1 is MDHEN and CDR2 is SYDVKM in the germline V gene. V was pared by 0 bases and J by 7 bases, with 9 bases of the junction left unmatched.

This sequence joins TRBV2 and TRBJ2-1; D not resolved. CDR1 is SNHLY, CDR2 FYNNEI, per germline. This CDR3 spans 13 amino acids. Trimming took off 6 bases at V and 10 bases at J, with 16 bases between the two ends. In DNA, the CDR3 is TGTGCCAGCAGAGACACCGTGGACGAGGAGCAGTTCTTC. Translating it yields CASRDTVDEEQFF. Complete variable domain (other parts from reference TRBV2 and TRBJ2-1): EPEVTQTPSHQVTQMGQEVILRCVPISNHLYFYWYRQILGQKVEFLVSFYNNEISEKSEIFDDQFSVERPDGSNFTLKIRSTKLEDSAMYFCASRDTVDEEQFFGPGTRLTVL.

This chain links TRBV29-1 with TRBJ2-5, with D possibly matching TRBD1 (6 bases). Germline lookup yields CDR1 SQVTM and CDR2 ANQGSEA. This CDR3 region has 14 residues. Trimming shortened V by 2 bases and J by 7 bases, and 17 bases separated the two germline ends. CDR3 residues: CSVEYAAGVLTQYF. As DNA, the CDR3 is TGCAGCGTTGAATATGCCGCAGGGGTTCTGACCCAGTACTTC.

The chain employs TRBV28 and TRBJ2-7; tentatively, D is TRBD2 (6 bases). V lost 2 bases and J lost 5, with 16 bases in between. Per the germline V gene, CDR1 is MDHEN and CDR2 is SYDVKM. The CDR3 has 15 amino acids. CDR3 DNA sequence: TGTGCCAGCAGTTTAGGGGGGAGGAACAGGAACGAGCAGTACTTC. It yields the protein CASSLGGRNRNEQYF.

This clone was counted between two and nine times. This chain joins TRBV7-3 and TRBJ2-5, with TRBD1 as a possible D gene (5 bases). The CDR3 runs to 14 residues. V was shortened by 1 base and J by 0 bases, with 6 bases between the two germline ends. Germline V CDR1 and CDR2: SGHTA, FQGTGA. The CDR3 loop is CASSLKGYQETQYF. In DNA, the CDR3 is TGTGCCAGCAGCTTAAAGGGGTACCAAGAGACCCAGTACTTC.

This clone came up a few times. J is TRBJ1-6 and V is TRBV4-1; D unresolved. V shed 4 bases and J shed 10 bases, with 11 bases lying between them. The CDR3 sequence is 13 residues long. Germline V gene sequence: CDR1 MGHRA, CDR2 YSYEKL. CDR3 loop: CASSLPLESPLHF. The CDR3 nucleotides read TGCGCCAGCAGCCTCCCCCTTGAATCACCCCTCCACTTT.

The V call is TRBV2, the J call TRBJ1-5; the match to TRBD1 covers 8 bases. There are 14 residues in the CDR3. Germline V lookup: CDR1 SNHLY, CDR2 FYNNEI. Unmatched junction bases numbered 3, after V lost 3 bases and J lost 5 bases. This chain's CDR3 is CASSDDRGDQPQHF. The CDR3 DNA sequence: TGTGCCAGCAGTGATGACAGGGGAGATCAGCCCCAGCATTTT.

DNA for the CDR3: TGTGCCAGCCGACAGGGGGAGCGTAGCAATCAGCCCCAGCATTTT. It encodes CASRQGERSNQPQHF. The chain recombines TRBV6-1 with TRBJ1-5; 9 nucleotides agree with TRBD1. The CDR3 is 15 amino acids. V was clipped by 8 bases and J by 0 bases; unmatched bases: 5. From germline, CDR1 is MNHNS and CDR2 SASEGT.

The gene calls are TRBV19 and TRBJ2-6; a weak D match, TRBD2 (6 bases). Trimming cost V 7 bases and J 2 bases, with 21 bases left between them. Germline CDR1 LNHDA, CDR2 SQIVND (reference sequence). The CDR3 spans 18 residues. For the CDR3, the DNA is TGTGCCAGTACCCCTTCTTCCCTTGGAGGGACTGGGGCCAACGTCCTGACTTTC. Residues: CASTPSSLGGTGANVLTF.

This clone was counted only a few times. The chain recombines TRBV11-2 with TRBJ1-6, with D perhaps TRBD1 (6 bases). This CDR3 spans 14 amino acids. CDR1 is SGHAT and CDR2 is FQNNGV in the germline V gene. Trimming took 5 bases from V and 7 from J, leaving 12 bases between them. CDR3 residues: CASSPYRANSPLHF. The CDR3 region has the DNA TGTGCCAGCAGCCCATACAGGGCGAATTCACCCCTCCACTTT. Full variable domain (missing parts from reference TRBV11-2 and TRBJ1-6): EAGVAQSPRYKIIEKRQSVAFWCNPISGHATLYWYQQILGQGPKLLIQFQNNGVVDDSQLPKDRFSAERLKGVDSTLKIQPAKLEDSAVYLCASSPYRANSPLHFGNGTRLTVT.

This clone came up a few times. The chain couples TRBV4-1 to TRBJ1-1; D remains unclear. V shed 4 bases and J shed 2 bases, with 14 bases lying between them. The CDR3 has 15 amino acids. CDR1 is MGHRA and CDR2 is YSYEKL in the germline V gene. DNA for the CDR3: TGCGCCAGCAGCCTCCCCGGGCTCCTAAACACTGAAGCTTTCTTT. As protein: CASSLPGLLNTEAFF.

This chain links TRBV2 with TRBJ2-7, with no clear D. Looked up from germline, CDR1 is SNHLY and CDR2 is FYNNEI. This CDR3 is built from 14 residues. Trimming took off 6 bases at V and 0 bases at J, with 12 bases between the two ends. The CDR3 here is CASRTTPSSYEQYF. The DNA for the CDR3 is TGTGCCAGCAGGACGACTCCTAGCTCCTACGAGCAGTACTTC.

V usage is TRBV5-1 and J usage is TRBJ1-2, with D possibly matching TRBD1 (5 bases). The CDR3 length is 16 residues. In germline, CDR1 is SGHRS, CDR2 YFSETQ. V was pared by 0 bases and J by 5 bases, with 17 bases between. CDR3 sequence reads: CASSLEGAIRRYGYTF. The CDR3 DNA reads TGCGCCAGCAGCTTGGAAGGGGCGATTCGTCGGTATGGCTACACCTTC.

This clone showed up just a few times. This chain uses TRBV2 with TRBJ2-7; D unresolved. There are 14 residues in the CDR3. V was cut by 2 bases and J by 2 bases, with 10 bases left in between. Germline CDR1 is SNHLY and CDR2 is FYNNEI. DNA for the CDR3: TGTGCCAGCAGTGAAAGGGAAGATACCTACGAGCAGTACTTC. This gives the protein CASSEREDTYEQYF.

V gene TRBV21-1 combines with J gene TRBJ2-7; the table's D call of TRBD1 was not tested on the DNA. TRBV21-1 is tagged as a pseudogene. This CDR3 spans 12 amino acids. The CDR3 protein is CASSKGQAEQYF. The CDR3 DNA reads TGTGCCAGCAGCAAGGGCCAGGCCGAGCAGTACTTC.

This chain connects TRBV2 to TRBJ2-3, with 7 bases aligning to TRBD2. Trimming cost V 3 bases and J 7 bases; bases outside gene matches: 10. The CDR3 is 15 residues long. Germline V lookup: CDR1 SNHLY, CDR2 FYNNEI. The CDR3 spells CASSEEGLQSNTQYF. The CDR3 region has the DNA TGTGCCAGCAGTGAGGAGGGACTACAAAGTAATACGCAGTATTTT.